In its sample, the clone carrying this T cell receptor beta chain was seen a few times. The antigen remains unidentified. Germline loops: CDR1 MDHEN, CDR2 SYDVKM. This CDR3 is built from 14 residues. The V gene end was trimmed by 2 bases and the J gene end by 5 bases; junction bases not matched to a gene: 2. The PCR was carried out with 60 Vbeta primers and 13 Jbeta primers. Libraries were prepared by immunoSEQ multiplex PCR; TCRdb keeps only in-frame clonotypes and omits some of them. The sample comprises fewer than 120,000 clones, about four fifths of which are singletons, and just under 3% rests with the top ten. This entry comes from a study of cytomegalovirus exposure and HLA in healthy donors. General study points: About 87% or about 30% of the time was how often most TCR beta V segments were productive, according to an earlier analysis.

Sample: PBMCs. This chain uses TRBV28 with TRBJ1-3; the match to TRBD1 covers 8 bases. This TCR came from an older woman in good health and CMV-seropositive. This CDR3 reads CASSLQGARNTIYF. As DNA, the CDR3 is TGTGCCAGCAGTTTACAGGGGGCGCGAAACACCATATATTTT.